Listed here are 5 T cell receptor beta chains from one sample, sequenced in a study of T-cell reconstitution after alpha-beta-depleted transplantation in children. Construction of the TCRbeta library involved unique molecular identifiers. TCRdb reanalysed the PCR reads using MiXCR and keeps one entry per CDR3 protein. The table has roughly 180,000 distinct CDR3 sequences, 11% seen once. The sample consisted of PBMCs, taken before TCRalphabeta/CD19-depleted stem cell transplant. The origin of the receptors is a boy aged 2 to 10 with acute myeloid leukemia, due to receive a stem cell transplant.

This clonotype was counted ten times or more. The chain's CDR3 is CASSPRTDSTDTQYF. The CDR3 nucleotides are TGCGCCAGCAGCCCGAGGACAGATAGCACAGATACGCAGTATTTT. The V call is TRBV4-1, the J call TRBJ2-3, with D possibly TRBD1 on 6 matching bases. Per the germline V gene, CDR1 is MGHRA and CDR2 is YSYEKL. There are 15 residues in the CDR3. The V gene lost 4 bases and the J gene lost 0 bases, with 11 bases spanning the gap.

This clonotype was detected many times. This chain uses TRBV4-1 with TRBJ1-1, with D hard to call. CDR1 MGHRA and CDR2 YSYEKL come from the germline V gene. This CDR3 has 17 residues. The ends were cut back, 1 base at V and 1 base at J, with 16 bases in the middle. The CDR3 sequence: CASSQVFVRPPNTEAFF. The CDR3, as DNA: TGCGCCAGCAGCCAAGTATTTGTCCGGCCACCGAACACTGAAGCTTTCTTT.

CDR3 region: CASSPGQGLGNTEAFF. CDR3 nucleotide sequence: TGTGCCAGCAGCCCCGGACAGGGCCTAGGGAACACTGAAGCTTTCTTT. The chain combines TRBV3-1 with TRBJ1-1; 8 nucleotides align to TRBD1. J gave up 1 base and V 4 bases, and 8 bases lay outside the gene matches. The germline V gene has CDR1 LGHDT and CDR2 YNNKEL (reference sequence). The CDR3 covers 16 residues.

In the case of this clonotype: This may arise from a read error, as a much more abundant clone is one base away. The chain couples TRBV20-1 to TRBJ2-7; D gene unclear. There are 13 residues in the CDR3. The germline gives CDR1 DFQATT, CDR2 SNEGSKA (reference sequence). The V gene lost 4 bases and the J gene lost 2 bases, with 12 bases spanning the gap. The CDR3 nucleotides read TGCAGTGCTATCCATACACTCACCTACGAGCAGTACTTC. Amino acid sequence: CSAIHTLTYEQYF.

This clonotype was seen ten or more times. The rearrangement uses TRBV3-1 and TRBJ1-2, with D unresolved. Germline V gives CDR1 LGHDT, CDR2 YNNKEL (reference sequence). Between the trimmed V and J ends, which lost 0 bases and 7 bases, there was a span of 15 bases. This CDR3 is built from 15 residues. The CDR3 DNA reads as TGTGCCAGCAGCCAAGATACAGCGGCAGGCGGTGGCTACACCTTC. Amino acids: CASSQDTAAGGGYTF.